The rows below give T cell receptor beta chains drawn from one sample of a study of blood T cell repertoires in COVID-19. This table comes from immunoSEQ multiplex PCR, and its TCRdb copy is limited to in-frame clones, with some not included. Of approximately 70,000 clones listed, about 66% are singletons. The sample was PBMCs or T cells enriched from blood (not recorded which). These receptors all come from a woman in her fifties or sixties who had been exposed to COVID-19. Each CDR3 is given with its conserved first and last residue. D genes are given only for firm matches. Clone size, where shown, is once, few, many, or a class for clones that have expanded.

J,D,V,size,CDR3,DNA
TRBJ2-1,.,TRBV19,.,CASSPSSYNEQFF,TGTGCCAGTAGCCCCAGCTCCTACAATGAGCAGTTCTTC
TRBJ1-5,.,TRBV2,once,CASSVQGIGQPQHF,TGTGCCAGCAGTGTCCAGGGGATCGGTCAGCCCCAGCATTTT
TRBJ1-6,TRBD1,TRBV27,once,CASSTKYSKTGGMSSYNSPLHF,TGTGCCAGCTCGACAAAATACTCCAAGACAGGGGGGATGAGCTCCTATAATTCACCCCTCCACTTT
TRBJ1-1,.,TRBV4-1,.,CASSQDGVNTEAFF,TGCGCCAGCAGCCAAGACGGGGTGAACACTGAAGCTTTCTTT
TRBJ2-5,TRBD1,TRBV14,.,CASSQAGTVKETQYF,TGTGCCAGCAGCCAAGCGGGGACAGTAAAAGAGACCCAGTACTTC
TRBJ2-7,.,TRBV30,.,CAWSALPRHYEQYF,TGTGCCTGGAGTGCGCTCCCCAGGCACTACGAGCAGTACTTC
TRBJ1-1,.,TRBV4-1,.,CASSQRGEAFF,TGCGCCAGCAGCCAACGAGGTGAAGCTTTCTTT
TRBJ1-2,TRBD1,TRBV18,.,CASSQKAGTGQHGYTF,TGTGCCAGCTCTCAAAAAGCCGGGACAGGGCAACATGGCTACACCTTC
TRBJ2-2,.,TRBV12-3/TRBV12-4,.,CASSLLVTGELFF,TGTGCCAGCAGTTTGTTAGTAACCGGGGAGCTGTTTTTT
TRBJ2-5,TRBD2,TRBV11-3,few,CASSQRGGKETQYF,TGTGCCAGCAGCCAGCGGGGGGGCAAGGAGACCCAGTACTTC
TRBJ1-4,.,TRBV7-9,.,CASSLAPFGVGTNEKLFF,TGTGCCAGCAGCTTAGCGCCATTCGGGGTTGGCACTAATGAAAAACTGTTTTTT
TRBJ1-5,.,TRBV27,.,CASSLQGGKPQHF,TGTGCCAGCAGTTTACAGGGAGGGAAGCCCCAGCATTTT
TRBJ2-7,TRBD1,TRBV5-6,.,CASSRVGQGYHEQYF,TGTGCCAGCAGCAGGGTTGGACAGGGGTACCACGAGCAGTACTTC
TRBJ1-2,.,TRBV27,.,CASSSQDPTFNYGYTF,TGTGCCAGCAGTTCACAGGACCCGACATTTAACTATGGCTACACCTTC
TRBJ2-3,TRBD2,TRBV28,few,CASSFQLAGGHIVDTQYF,TGTGCCAGCAGTTTTCAACTAGCGGGAGGGCATATTGTAGATACGCAGTATTTT
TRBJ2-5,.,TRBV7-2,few,CASSSQLDRFETQYF,TGTGCCAGCAGCTCACAACTCGACAGGTTTGAGACCCAGTACTTC